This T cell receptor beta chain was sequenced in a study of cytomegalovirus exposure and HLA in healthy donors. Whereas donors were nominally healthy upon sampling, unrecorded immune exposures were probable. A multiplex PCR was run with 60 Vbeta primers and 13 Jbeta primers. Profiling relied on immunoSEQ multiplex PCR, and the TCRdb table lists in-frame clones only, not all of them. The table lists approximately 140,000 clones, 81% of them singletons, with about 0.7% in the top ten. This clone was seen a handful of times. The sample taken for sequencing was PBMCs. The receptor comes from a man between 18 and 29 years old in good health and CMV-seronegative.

The CDR3 DNA is TGTGCCAGCAGTTCCCAGGGATCGGGGGACTATGGCTACACCTTC. Amino acids: CASSSQGSGDYGYTF. The V gene is TRBV27, the J gene TRBJ1-2; TRBD1 is a possible D gene (5 bases). The V end was cut by 4 bases, the J end by 3 bases, with 15 bases between. CDR3 size: 15 residues. The V gene's germline CDR1 is MNHEY and CDR2 SMNVEV (reference sequence).